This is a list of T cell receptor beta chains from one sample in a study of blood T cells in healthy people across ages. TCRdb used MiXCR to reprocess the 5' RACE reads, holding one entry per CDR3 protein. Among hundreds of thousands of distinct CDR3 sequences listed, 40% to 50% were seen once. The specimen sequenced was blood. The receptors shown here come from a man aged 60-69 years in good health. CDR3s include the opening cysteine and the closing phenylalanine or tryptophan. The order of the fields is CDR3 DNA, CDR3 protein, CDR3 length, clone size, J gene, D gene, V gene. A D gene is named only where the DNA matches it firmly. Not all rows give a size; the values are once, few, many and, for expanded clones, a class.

TGCAGCGTCTCGGACAGGGTTCGGACAGATACGCAGTATTTT | CSVSDRVRTDTQYF | 14 | NA | TRBJ2-3 | TRBD1 | TRBV29-1
TGCGCCAGCAGCCAAGATCGGGGGAGCTATGGCTACACCTTC | CASSQDRGSYGYTF | 14 | few | TRBJ1-2 | NA | TRBV4-1
TGTGCCAGCAGTCGTAACGTTAAATACGAGCAGTACTTC | CASSRNVKYEQYF | 13 | NA | TRBJ2-7 | NA | TRBV28
TGTGCCAGCAGATATCGTAGCGGGGAGACCCAGTACTTC | CASRYRSGETQYF | 13 | NA | TRBJ2-5 | TRBD2 | TRBV27
TGTGCCACGGGGCGGGGTTCCGCCTACAATGAGCAGTTCTTC | CATGRGSAYNEQFF | 14 | NA | TRBJ2-1 | NA | TRBV27
TGTGCCAGCAGGCAGGGGGCCTATGGCTACACCTTC | CASRQGAYGYTF | 12 | NA | TRBJ1-2 | TRBD1 | TRBV2
TGCAGTGCTCGATCCCAACAGTGGGTCACTGAAGCTTTCTTT | CSARSQQWVTEAFF | 14 | NA | TRBJ1-1 | NA | TRBV20-1
TGCGCCAGCAGCTGGGGGACAGAAAGCAATCAGCCCCAGCATTTT | CASSWGTESNQPQHF | 15 | NA | TRBJ1-5 | TRBD1 | TRBV5-1
TGTGCCAGCAGCGTAGGGTTGGAGAGCGGGGTATACAATGAGCAGTTCTTC | CASSVGLESGVYNEQFF | 17 | NA | TRBJ2-1 | TRBD2 | TRBV9
TGTGCCAGCAGCCCCCTGGCGAACTCCTACGAGCAGTACTTC | CASSPLANSYEQYF | 14 | few | TRBJ2-7 | NA | TRBV3-1
TGCGCCAGCAGCCACCGACAGGGGGGTCCCGGGGAGCTGTTTTTT | CASSHRQGGPGELFF | 15 | NA | TRBJ2-2 | TRBD1 | TRBV4-1
TGCAGTGCTAGAGAAGACAGGGGGCGTTCACCCCTCCACTTT | CSAREDRGRSPLHF | 14 | NA | TRBJ1-6 | TRBD1 | TRBV20-1
TGCAGTGCTAGGTCGACTAGCGGGGTCAGTGAGACCCAGTACTTC | CSARSTSGVSETQYF | 15 | few | TRBJ2-5 | TRBD2 | TRBV20-1
TGCAGTGCCGTTACAGGGGTAACTGAAGCTTTCTTT | CSAVTGVTEAFF | 12 | NA | TRBJ1-1 | TRBD1 | TRBV20-1
TGTGCCAGCAAACCTAGCGGGGACACTGAAGCTTTCTTT | CASKPSGDTEAFF | 13 | NA | TRBJ1-1 | NA | TRBV3-1
TGTGCCAGCAGCTTGGTAGCTACTAGCACAGATACGCAGTATTTT | CASSLVATSTDTQYF | 15 | NA | TRBJ2-3 | NA | TRBV5-5
TGTGCCAAGAGTAGACAAGTAGAAGAGACCCAGTACTTC | CAKSRQVEETQYF | 13 | NA | TRBJ2-5 | NA | TRBV21-1
TGTGCCAGCAGCGTAGGACAGGGTCGGAGCGAGCGGTACTTC | CASSVGQGRSERYF | 14 | once | TRBJ2-5 | TRBD1 | TRBV7-8